What follows are 30 T cell receptor beta chains derived from one specimen sequenced in a study of neurological immune-mediated disorders (dated by TCRdb to the late 2010s). The library was produced with 5' RACE. Sequenced on an Illumina HiSeq 2500. TCRdb reprocessing: public reads trimmed at Q25 with fastp, clones called with MiXCR, in-frame beta chains kept. Each entry merges the rows of one CDR3 protein and shows their most common DNA and genes. Recorded for this sample are roughly 18,000 distinct CDR3 sequences; under 35% of them occurred a single time. Clones ranked in the top ten supply 30% to 40% of the sample. The sequenced sample consisted of PBMCs. Receptor source: a man in his forties or fifties with HTLV-1-associated myelopathy (HAM/TSP).

This chain joins TRBV5-5 and TRBJ1-1; 9 bases line up with TRBD1. CDR1 is SGHKS and CDR2 is YYEKEE in the germline V gene (reference sequence). With V trimmed by 3 bases and J by 0 bases, 6 bases remained unmatched. The CDR3 is made up of 16 amino acids. The DNA for the CDR3 is TGTGCCAGCAGCTCGCCAAGGGACAGGGTGAACACTGAAGCTTTCTTT. Amino acid sequence: CASSSPRDRVNTEAFF.

Points on this clonotype: A junction boundary mismatches the germline segment, possibly from a read error. The chain is built from TRBV20-1 and TRBJ2-1; 7 nucleotides align to TRBD1. The germline V gene encodes CDR1 DFQATT and CDR2 SNEGSKA (reference sequence). CDR3 size: 16 residues. CDR3 amino acids: CGARDHTGTAYNEQFF. The CDR3 nucleotides are TGCGGTGCTAGAGATCATACCGGGACAGCATACAATGAGCAGTTCTTC.

This sequence joins TRBV4-3 and TRBJ1-1, with a weak D call TRBD1 (5 bases). Germline CDR1 is LGHNA and CDR2 is YSLEER. Trimming pared 0 bases from V and 2 bases from J, leaving 10 bases between. The CDR3 consists of 15 residues. CDR3 sequence reads: CASSQDHGGNTEAFF. The CDR3 nucleotides read TGCGCCAGCAGCCAAGATCACGGGGGAAACACTGAAGCTTTCTTT.

The rearrangement uses TRBV5-1 and TRBJ2-3, with 11 bases identical to TRBD2. Looked up from germline, CDR1 is SGHRS and CDR2 is YFSETQ. The CDR3 has 17 residues. V trimming: 0 bases; J trimming: 4 bases; junction bases outside the gene matches: 7. Here the CDR3 reads CASSLAATSGGPDTQYF. The CDR3, as DNA: TGCGCCAGCAGCTTGGCCGCTACTAGCGGGGGACCAGATACGCAGTATTTT.

This clonotype was observed a handful of times. V is TRBV4-1 and J is TRBJ2-1, with 10 bases matching TRBD2. The CDR3 has 14 amino acids. The junction had 11 bases not matched to a gene; V was cut back by 3 bases and J by 15 bases. Germline lookup yields CDR1 MGHRA and CDR2 YSYEKL. CDR3 protein: CASSQGPSGGSPFF. The CDR3 coding sequence is TGCGCCAGCAGCCAGGGTCCTAGCGGGGGTTCCCCGTTCTTC.

The table lists this clonotype with many counts. This sequence joins TRBV7-2 and TRBJ1-1; TRBD1 is a possible D gene (6 bases). CDR3 length: 15 amino acids. V lost 4 bases to trimming and J lost 5 bases, with 17 bases between them. Looked up from germline, CDR1 is SGHTA and CDR2 is FQGNSA. The CDR3 DNA follows: TGTGCCAGCAGCTCTCGGGTGGGGGCGGGGACTGAAGCTTTCTTT. This sequence encodes CASSSRVGAGTEAFF.

As to this clonotype: At one end, the junction sequence differs from germline, possibly due to a read error. The J gene is TRBJ2-4, the V gene TRBV20-1; the D gene is possibly TRBD2 (5 bases). The germline gives CDR1 DFQATT, CDR2 SNEGSKA (reference sequence). This CDR3 has 15 residues. The CDR3 DNA follows: TGCAGTTCTAGTATACCAAGGGAGACCAAAAACATTCAGTACTTC. It codes for CSSSIPRETKNIQYF.

The chain employs TRBV12-3 or TRBV12-4 and TRBJ1-5; maybe TRBD1 (5 bases). This CDR3 has 13 residues. Trimming took 5 bases from V and 6 from J, leaving 11 bases between them. The DNA of the CDR3 is TGTGCCAGCAGTCCAGGGTGGGGTCAGCCCCAGCATTTT. It yields the protein CASSPGWGQPQHF.

This rearrangement joins TRBV27 to TRBJ1-5; no definite D call. The germline V and J ends were trimmed by 5 bases and 2 bases, with 13 bases remaining between them. CDR1 and CDR2 from the germline V gene are MNHEY and SMNVEV (reference sequence). CDR3 size: 15 residues. The CDR3 reads CASSPLGSGNQPQHF. In DNA, the CDR3 is TGTGCCAGCAGTCCCCTAGGGAGTGGCAATCAGCCCCAGCATTTT.

In its sample, this clonotype was seen many times. The chain links TRBV7-2 to TRBJ1-5, with a tentative D call TRBD1 (5 bases). This CDR3 has 15 amino acids. Trimming stripped 5 bases from V and 4 bases from J, with 15 bases between. Germline V gives CDR1 SGHTA, CDR2 FQGNSA. CDR3 in amino acids: CASSPGIDRNQPQHF. The CDR3 bases are TGTGCCAGCAGCCCCGGGATCGACAGAAATCAGCCCCAGCATTTT. The complete variable domain, with remaining parts taken from reference TRBV7-2 and TRBJ1-5, reads GAGVSQSPSNKVTEKGKDVELRCDPISGHTALYWYRQSLGQGLEFLIYFQGNSAPDKSGLPSDRFSAERTGGSVSTLTIQRTQQEDSAVYLCASSPGIDRNQPQHFGDGTRLSIL.

The J gene is TRBJ2-4, the V gene TRBV7-9, with TRBD1 matching over 9 bases. The CDR3 is 16 amino acids. The J segment lost 6 bases and the V segment lost 4 bases, leaving 10 bases of the junction unmatched. Germline V gene lookup returns CDR1 SEHNR and CDR2 FQNEAQ (reference sequence). The CDR3 region has the DNA TGTGCCAGCAGCTCCCTGGACAGGGGAAGAAGAAACATTCAGTACTTC. Protein product: CASSSLDRGRRNIQYF.

This clonotype was seen repeatedly, ten times or more. This sequence joins TRBV7-2 and TRBJ2-3; 7 positions agree with TRBD1. CDR1 SGHTA and CDR2 FQGNSA come from the germline V gene. The junction had 10 bases not matched to a gene; V was cut back by 3 bases and J by 4 bases. The CDR3 is made up of 16 amino acids. CDR3 residues: CASSLDRLQSSDTQYF. The CDR3 coding sequence is TGTGCCAGCAGCTTGGACAGGCTGCAATCCTCAGATACGCAGTATTTT. The variable domain in full, completed from reference TRBV7-2 and TRBJ2-3, reads GAGVSQSPSNKVTEKGKDVELRCDPISGHTALYWYRQSLGQGLEFLIYFQGNSAPDKSGLPSDRFSAERTGGSVSTLTIQRTQQEDSAVYLCASSLDRLQSSDTQYFGPGTRLTVL.

The rearrangement joins TRBV20-1 to TRBJ2-7; tentative D call: TRBD2 (5 bases). Germline V CDR1 and CDR2: DFQATT, SNEGSKA (reference sequence). Trimming took off 4 bases at V and 1 base at J, with 11 bases between the two ends. The CDR3 is 13 residues long. The CDR3 sequence is CSANRGGSYEQYF. In DNA form, the CDR3 reads TGCAGTGCTAACCGAGGAGGATCCTACGAGCAGTACTTC.

This clonotype showed up many times. The rearrangement links TRBV3-1 to TRBJ2-2; 8 bases map to TRBD1. In germline, CDR1 is LGHDT, CDR2 YNNKEL (reference sequence). J was trimmed by 5 bases and V by 2 bases; bases with no gene match: 7. The length of the CDR3 is 16 residues. The DNA of the CDR3 is TGTGCCAGCAGCCAACCGACAGGGGTGGGGACCGGGGAGCTGTTTTTT. The encoded protein is CASSQPTGVGTGELFF.

V is TRBV29-1 and J is TRBJ1-2; D call uncertain. V lost 3 bases to trimming and J lost 5 bases, with 19 bases between them. CDR3 size: 15 residues. Germline loops: CDR1 SQVTM, CDR2 ANQGSEA. CDR3 in DNA: TGCAGCGTTGACAAGGCACCTAAGGGCTATTATGGCTACACCTTC. Its translation: CSVDKAPKGYYGYTF.

V usage is TRBV7-9 and J usage is TRBJ1-2; 12 bases are a match to TRBD1. With V trimmed by 8 bases and J by 4 bases, 11 bases remained unmatched. Germline CDR1 SEHNR, CDR2 FQNEAQ (reference sequence). This CDR3 is 16 amino acids long. The CDR3 loop reads CASHSGTGGVSYGYTF. The CDR3, as DNA: TGTGCCAGCCATTCCGGGACAGGGGGCGTTTCCTATGGCTACACCTTC.

The rearrangement joins TRBV12-3 or TRBV12-4 to TRBJ1-1; D may be TRBD1 (6 bases). There are 15 residues in the CDR3. V was shortened by 2 bases and J by 0 bases, with 10 bases between the two germline ends. The CDR3 DNA reads as TGTGCCAGCAGTTTACGGCAGGGGATGAACACTGAAGCTTTCTTT. Its protein product is CASSLRQGMNTEAFF.

The chain links TRBV14 to TRBJ1-2, with D unclear. The V gene lost 2 bases and the J gene lost 4 bases, with 5 bases spanning the gap. CDR1 is SGHDN and CDR2 is FVKESK in the germline V gene. This CDR3 spans 12 amino acids. CDR3 amino acids: CASSQRIYGYTF. CDR3 bases: TGTGCCAGCAGCCAACGCATCTATGGCTACACCTTC.

This clonotype appeared many times. The chain carries TRBV7-8 and TRBJ2-3, with 7 nucleotides matching TRBD2. The CDR3 has 13 amino acids. Germline CDR1 SGHVS, CDR2 FQNEAQ. V was clipped by 1 base and J by 6 bases; unmatched bases: 1. CDR3: CASSLGLADTQYF. The CDR3, as DNA: TGTGCCAGCAGCTTAGGACTAGCCGATACGCAGTATTTT.

The gene calls are TRBV5-1 and TRBJ1-6; TRBD1 matches at 8 bases. CDR1 is SGHRS, CDR2 YFSETQ, per germline. V gave up 5 bases and J gave up 2 bases; unmatched junction bases: 12. The CDR3 totals 18 residues. CDR3 nucleotide sequence: TGCGCCAGCAGTAAGGGGACAGGACGACCCCCCTATAATTCACCCCTCCACTTT. It encodes CASSKGTGRPPYNSPLHF.

The sample holds a few counts of this clonotype. The chain carries TRBV20-1 and TRBJ2-4; 11 bases are a match to TRBD2. The CDR3 runs to 19 residues. V lost 6 bases to trimming and J lost 0 bases; unmatched junction nucleotides: 16. Germline V gene lookup returns CDR1 DFQATT and CDR2 SNEGSKA (reference sequence). The CDR3 reads CSAIGLAGNGSLAKNIQYF. CDR3 nucleotide sequence: TGCAGTGCAATCGGACTAGCGGGTAATGGGTCACTAGCCAAAAACATTCAGTACTTC.

This clonotype was observed a few times. The J gene is TRBJ2-2, the V gene TRBV20-1; TRBD2 agrees at 9 bases. Germline V gene sequence: CDR1 DFQATT, CDR2 SNEGSKA (reference sequence). The CDR3 has 13 residues. V gave up 6 bases and J gave up 4 bases; unmatched junction bases: 3. This CDR3 is CSAGGRATGELFF. The CDR3 region has the DNA TGCAGTGCGGGCGGGAGGGCCACCGGGGAGCTGTTTTTT.

J is TRBJ2-3 and V is TRBV20-1, with TRBD2 identical over 7 bases. The CDR3 totals 17 residues. In germline, CDR1 is DFQATT, CDR2 SNEGSKA (reference sequence). V gave up 0 bases and J gave up 0 bases; unmatched junction bases: 9. The CDR3, as DNA: TGCAGTGCTAGAGATCTCGGGAGGATACAAAGCACAGATACGCAGTATTTT. This sequence encodes CSARDLGRIQSTDTQYF.

This clonotype was observed a handful of times. V and J are TRBV20-1 and TRBJ2-3, with D perhaps matching TRBD2 (6 bases). With 3 bases removed from V and 4 bases from J, the gap between germline ends came to 8 bases. This CDR3 region has 12 residues. Germline CDR1 DFQATT, CDR2 SNEGSKA (reference sequence). This chain's CDR3 is CSARGDSDTQYF. The CDR3 nucleotides are TGCAGTGCTAGGGGGGACTCAGATACGCAGTATTTT.

This clonotype was picked up a small number of times. The chain uses TRBV20-1 and TRBJ1-6; TRBD1 is a possible D gene (5 bases). Trimming shortened V by 3 bases and J by 0 bases, and 9 bases separated the two germline ends. CDR3 length equals 15 residues. Per the germline V gene, CDR1 is DFQATT and CDR2 is SNEGSKA (reference sequence). The CDR3 here is CSARAGSSYNSPLHF. The CDR3 DNA sequence: TGCAGTGCTAGGGCAGGGAGCTCCTATAATTCACCCCTCCACTTT.

The J gene is TRBJ2-7, the V gene TRBV12-3 or TRBV12-4; 9 bases agree with TRBD1. The junction had 3 bases not matched to a gene; V was cut back by 6 bases and J by 3 bases. This CDR3 has 13 residues. For the CDR3, the DNA is TGTGCCAGCAGCCCGGGACAGGGCTACGAGCAGTACTTC. This encodes CASSPGQGYEQYF.

The gene calls are TRBV29-1 and TRBJ1-1; D not certain. CDR1 is SQVTM and CDR2 is ANQGSEA in the germline V gene. This CDR3 spans 14 amino acids. Trimming removed 4 bases at V and 5 bases at J, with 17 bases between. The chain's CDR3 is CSVGLGSVGTEAFF. The CDR3 nucleotides read TGCAGCGTTGGACTAGGGTCGGTGGGGACTGAAGCTTTCTTT.

The chain combines TRBV3-1 with TRBJ1-5, with a weak D call TRBD1 (6 bases). CDR3 length: 15 residues. The V gene's germline CDR1 is LGHDT and CDR2 YNNKEL (reference sequence). Trimming shortened V by 3 bases and J by 2 bases, and 11 bases separated the two germline ends. As DNA, the CDR3 is TGTGCCAGCAGCCAGGGGGCAGGGGGCAATCAGCCCCAGCATTTT. This encodes CASSQGAGGNQPQHF.

The DNA of the CDR3 is TGCAGTGCTAAGTATCCCGCTCGTGAGCAGTTCTTC. It specifies CSAKYPAREQFF. The rearrangement uses TRBV20-1 and TRBJ2-1; D is unclear. The CDR3 consists of 12 residues. Between the trimmed V and J ends, which lost 4 bases and 9 bases, there was a span of 13 bases. Germline V lookup: CDR1 DFQATT, CDR2 SNEGSKA (reference sequence).

This chain joins TRBV11-2 and TRBJ2-7; D is ambiguous. This CDR3 spans 12 amino acids. Germline CDR1 reads SGHAT; CDR2 reads FQNNGV. With 1 base removed from V and 7 bases from J, the gap between germline ends came to 8 bases. The CDR3 protein is CASSLGPVEQYF. DNA for the CDR3: TGTGCCAGCAGCTTAGGACCGGTGGAGCAGTACTTC.